A few counts support the clone carrying this TCR beta chain. Its antigen is unknown. V shed 3 bases, J shed 3 bases, and the junction held 5 bases outside the gene matches. Germline lookup yields CDR1 MDHEN and CDR2 SYDVKM. This CDR3 is 16 amino acids long. This sample is part of a study of sequential checkpoint blockade in melanoma. As for the study in general: DNA from 70 to 95 pretreatment tumor samples underwent TCRβ immunosequencing. Matched biopsies came pretreatment and at week 13 for some 21 patients.

Regarding treatment: randomized to nivolumab then ipilimumab (arm A) or the reverse (arm B). Using immunoSEQ multiplex PCR, the repertoire was profiled, and TCRdb retains in-frame clones only, with some absent. The sample shows about 6,100 clones, roughly 25% of them seen only once. General study points: Tumor T-cell fraction and clonality correlated with PD-L1 and CD8+ counts.

The chain links TRBV28 to TRBJ2-2, with 9 bases that match TRBD2. This material consisted of tumor tissue (inferred from file names), taken from a patient given nivolumab and ipilimumab in sequence. The receptor's source is a human donor with melanoma. The CDR3 nucleotides are TGTGCCAGCAGTTTGGCTCTAGCGGGATACACCGGGGAGCTGTTTTTT. This sequence encodes CASSLALAGYTGELFF. Supplemented by reference TRBV28 and TRBJ2-2, the full variable domain reads DVKVTQSSRYLVKRTGEKVFLECVQDMDHENMFWYRQDPGLGLRLIYFSYDVKMKEKGDIPEGYSVSREKKERFSLILESASTNQTSMYLCASSLALAGYTGELFFGEGSRLTVL.